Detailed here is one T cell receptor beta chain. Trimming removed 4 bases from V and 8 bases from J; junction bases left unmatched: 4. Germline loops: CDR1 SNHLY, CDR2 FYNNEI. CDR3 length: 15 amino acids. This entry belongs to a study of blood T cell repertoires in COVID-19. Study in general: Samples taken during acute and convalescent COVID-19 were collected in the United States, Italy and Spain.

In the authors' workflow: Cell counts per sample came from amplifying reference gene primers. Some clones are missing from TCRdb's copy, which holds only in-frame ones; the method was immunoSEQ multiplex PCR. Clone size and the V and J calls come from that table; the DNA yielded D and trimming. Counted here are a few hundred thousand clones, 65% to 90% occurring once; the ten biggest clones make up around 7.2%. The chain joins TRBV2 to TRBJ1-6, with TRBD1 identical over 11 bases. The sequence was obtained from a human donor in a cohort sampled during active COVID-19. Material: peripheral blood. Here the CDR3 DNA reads TGTGCCAGCAGTGGGGACAGGGGGAAAGATTCACCCCTCCACTTT. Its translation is CASSGDRGKDSPLHF.